The T cell receptor (beta chain) under discussion was sequenced for a study of identical twins. Each CDR3 protein is one row after TCRdb ran MiXCR on the 5' RACE reads. The sample lists around 690,000 distinct CDR3 sequences, roughly 20% occurring once. Germline loops: CDR1 MNHNS, CDR2 SASEGT. This CDR3 is built from 13 residues. J lost 7 bases, V lost 10 bases, and 7 bases had no gene match. This sample also appeared in a second study, on T cells expressing NK-cell markers.

This chain joins TRBV6-1 and TRBJ2-1, with 10 bases matching TRBD2. The TCR sequence derives from a woman in her late teens or twenties in good health. Sample: PBMCs. The CDR3 is CATKREGGNEQFF. As DNA, the CDR3 is TGTGCCACAAAGCGGGAGGGGGGGAATGAGCAGTTCTTC.